The source of this T cell receptor (beta chain) is a study of lung T cells in sarcoidosis with Löfgren's syndrome. Study overall: CD4+ T cells build up in sarcoidosis bronchoalveolar lavage fluid. Analyses focused on Löfgren's syndrome patients.

TCRdb fed the reads into MiXCR, producing one record per CDR3 protein. The table records roughly 63,000 distinct CDR3 sequences, 21% of them present only once. This clonotype has at least ten counts. What it binds is unknown. This CDR3 has 17 amino acids. Unmatched junction bases numbered 9, after V lost 6 bases and J lost 3 bases. Per the germline V gene, CDR1 is MDHEN and CDR2 is SYDVKM. Study-level results: Multiple Löfgren's syndrome patients reportedly shared TRAV12-1 and TRBV2 CDR3 motifs. These T cells were suggested, not shown, to recognize a putative antigen.

Input material: CD4+ T cells from PBMCs. The clonotype originates from a human donor with sarcoidosis (Löfgren's syndrome or another form), or a control subject (not recorded which). The rearrangement links TRBV28 to TRBJ2-6; 9 bases agree with TRBD1. The CDR3 coding sequence is TGTGCCAGCAGCCTCCGGACAGGGGTATTTGGGGCCAACGTCCTGACTTTC. Translating gives CASSLRTGVFGANVLTF.